Each of the 9 T cell receptor beta chains below was sequenced from the same sample in a study of cytomegalovirus exposure and HLA in healthy donors. Primers: 60 Vbeta forward and 13 Jbeta reverse. Using immunoSEQ multiplex PCR, the repertoire was profiled, and TCRdb retains in-frame clones only, with some absent. Among over 150,000 clones listed, 70% to 85% were seen once. Sequences were obtained from PBMCs. The receptors shown here come from a boy aged 2 to 10 in good health and CMV-seronegative.

V gene TRBV6-1 combines with J gene TRBJ2-5, with 8 bases that match TRBD1. Germline V gene data show CDR1 as MNHNS and CDR2 as SASEGT. This CDR3 has 15 residues. Germline trimming cut 2 bases from V and 4 bases from J; bases unmatched to any gene: 6. CDR3 coding DNA: TGTGCCAGCAGTGAATGGGACAGGCGGGGAGAGACCCAGTACTTC. Translation: CASSEWDRRGETQYF.

The chain employs TRBV7-2 and TRBJ2-5; a weak D match, TRBD2 (5 bases). The CDR3 spans 14 residues. Germline CDR1 and CDR2: SGHTA and FQGNSA. V was pared by 1 base and J by 3 bases, with 9 bases between. In nucleotides, the CDR3 is TGTGCCAGCAGCTTAGAACTAGAGAAAGAGACCCAGTACTTC. The encoded protein is CASSLELEKETQYF.

This clone has more than one count but fewer than ten. The V and J genes are TRBV6-1 and TRBJ2-1; 10 bases agree with TRBD2. This CDR3 has 12 residues. V dropped 6 bases and J dropped 14; count of bases not matched to a gene: 7. Per germline, CDR1 MNHNS and CDR2 SASEGT. The CDR3 protein is CASSPKRGGEFF. CDR3 coding DNA: TGTGCCAGCAGCCCGAAGCGGGGGGGGGAGTTCTTC.

The chain joins TRBV15 to TRBJ2-2; D is ambiguous. Germline CDR1 reads LNHNV; CDR2 reads YYDKDF (reference sequence). The CDR3 has 13 residues. The V end was cut by 1 base, the J end by 6 bases, with 6 bases between. Here the CDR3 DNA reads TGTGCCACCAGCAGAGTAGGAGCCGGGGAGCTGTTTTTT. This translates into CATSRVGAGELFF.

The chain links TRBV5-6 to TRBJ1-2, with 10 bases fitting TRBD1. CDR1 and CDR2 (germline): SGHDT, YYEEEE. The ends lost 0 bases at V and 8 bases at J; junction bases unmatched: 1. The CDR3 has 13 residues. Here the CDR3 reads CASSLGTGGGYTF. CDR3 bases: TGTGCCAGCAGCTTGGGGACAGGGGGAGGCTACACCTTC. Full variable domain (remainder filled in from reference TRBV5-6 and TRBJ1-2): DAGVTQSPTHLIKTRGQQVTLRCSPKSGHDTVSWYQQALGQGPQFIFQYYEEEERQRGNFPDRFSGHQFPNYSSELNVNALLLGDSALYLCASSLGTGGGYTFGSGTRLTVV.

This chain uses TRBV10-3 with TRBJ2-5; 10 bases align to TRBD2. The V segment lost 5 bases and the J segment 5 bases; nucleotides outside the gene matches: 5. The CDR3 extends over 14 amino acids. Germline assignment: CDR1 ENHRY and CDR2 SYGVKD. The CDR3 DNA reads TGTGCCATCAGTCATCTAGCGGGGGAGGAGACCCAGTACTTC. Protein sequence: CAISHLAGEETQYF.

The CDR3 protein is CASSFFGEGPGANVLTF. CDR3 sequence (DNA): TGTGCCAGCAGTTTCTTTGGGGAGGGGCCTGGGGCCAACGTCCTGACTTTC. V gene TRBV27 combines with J gene TRBJ2-6; 7 positions match TRBD2. CDR1 and CDR2 (germline): MNHEY, SMNVEV (reference sequence). V trimming: 3 bases; J trimming: 2 bases; junction bases outside the gene matches: 7. There are 17 residues in the CDR3.

This chain connects TRBV6-5 to TRBJ1-1; possibly TRBD1 for D (6 bases). The CDR3 runs to 16 residues. Trimming left V 4 bases short and J 9 bases short, with 24 bases between. The V gene's germline CDR1 is MNHEY and CDR2 SVGAGI. The chain's CDR3 is CASSLSHLSLDRKAFF. For the CDR3, the DNA is TGTGCCAGCAGTTTAAGCCATCTATCTCTCGACAGGAAAGCTTTCTTT.

This rearrangement joins TRBV20-1 to TRBJ2-5; D gene uncertain. CDR1 DFQATT and CDR2 SNEGSKA come from the germline V gene (reference sequence). The CDR3 is 11 amino acids. Trimming removed 4 bases from V and 5 bases from J, with 8 bases in between. The CDR3 bases are TGCAGTGCTATGATTGGCGAGACCCAGTACTTC. It is translated as CSAMIGETQYF.